Following are 19 T cell receptor beta chains from one sample sequenced in a study of cytomegalovirus exposure and HLA in healthy donors. Primers for the PCR totalled 60 Vbeta and 13 Jbeta. TCRdb's table, derived via immunoSEQ multiplex PCR, lists solely in-frame clones and lacks some. In the table there are approximately 240,000 clones, approximately 84% of which are singletons. The sample was PBMCs. Every receptor here comes from a middle-aged woman in good health and CMV-seronegative.

This clone was observed a few times. The chain has TRBV7-9 and TRBJ1-4; no definite D call. Germline V gene sequence: CDR1 SEHNR, CDR2 FQNEAQ (reference sequence). The CDR3 is 15 residues long. Deletions cut 5 bases from V and 4 bases from J, with 14 bases between. CDR3 protein: CASSINREINEKLFF. CDR3 bases: TGTGCCAGCAGCATAAACCGGGAGATTAATGAAAAACTGTTTTTT.

The V and J genes are TRBV27 and TRBJ1-3, with D maybe TRBD1 (6 bases). The V and J ends lost 7 bases and 0 bases respectively, with 16 bases between them. Germline V CDR1 and CDR2: MNHEY, SMNVEV (reference sequence). The CDR3 is 16 amino acids. The CDR3 sequence: CASTPGTPRSGNTIYF. Written as DNA, the CDR3 is TGTGCCAGCACTCCCGGGACACCCCGCTCTGGAAACACCATATATTTT.

The rearrangement joins TRBV11-2 to TRBJ1-2, with TRBD1 as a possible D gene (6 bases). Germline values: CDR1 SGHAT, CDR2 FQNNGV. The length of the CDR3 is 14 residues. V was pared by 8 bases and J by 3 bases, with 16 bases between. For the CDR3, the DNA is TGTGCCAGCTCCCCTGGACGACAGGACTATGGCTACACCTTC. Its translation: CASSPGRQDYGYTF.

The V call is TRBV4-2, the J call TRBJ2-1, with D perhaps TRBD2 (7 bases). With 0 bases removed from V and 2 bases from J, the gap between germline ends came to 11 bases. The CDR3 consists of 16 residues. Germline assignment: CDR1 LGHNA and CDR2 YNFKEQ. In DNA form, the CDR3 reads TGTGCCAGCAGCCAAGAGGGGGGGCAAACCTACAATGAGCAGTTCTTC. Protein product: CASSQEGGQTYNEQFF.

This sequence joins TRBV5-4 and TRBJ2-5; 13 nucleotides match TRBD2. Trimming removed 3 bases from V and 10 bases from J; junction bases left unmatched: 12. The CDR3 is 16 amino acids. Germline V gene sequence: CDR1 SGHNT, CDR2 YYREEE (reference sequence). The DNA of the CDR3 is TGTGCCAGCAGCTATCCAGGGACTAGCGGGGTGGGGGACCAGTACTTC. Its protein is CASSYPGTSGVGDQYF.

This chain uses TRBV30 with TRBJ1-6; no definite D call. The V gene lost 4 bases and the J gene lost 0 bases, with 7 bases spanning the gap. Per the germline V gene, CDR1 is GTSNPN and CDR2 is SVGIG (reference sequence). The CDR3 contains 14 residues. CDR3 in DNA: TGTGCCTGGAAAAGGAGCTCCTATAATTCACCCCTCCACTTT. Translating it yields CAWKRSSYNSPLHF.

The rearrangement links TRBV19 to TRBJ1-5, with 9 positions matching TRBD1. The junction had 8 bases not matched to a gene; V was cut back by 1 base and J by 7 bases. The CDR3 sequence is 16 residues long. The germline V gene has CDR1 LNHDA and CDR2 SQIVND (reference sequence). The CDR3 region has the DNA TGTGCCAGTAGTATAGCAGGGGGACAGGGACGGCAGCCCCAGCATTTT. Protein sequence: CASSIAGGQGRQPQHF.

V gene TRBV5-8 combines with J gene TRBJ1-5, with 8 bases identical to TRBD1. Unmatched junction bases numbered 8, after V lost 0 bases and J lost 0 bases. CDR3 size: 18 residues. In germline, CDR1 is SGHTS, CDR2 YDEGEE. This CDR3 reads CASSLGQGNAYSNQPQHF. As DNA, the CDR3 is TGTGCCAGCAGCTTGGGACAGGGGAACGCTTATAGCAATCAGCCCCAGCATTTT.

The chain employs TRBV7-3 and TRBJ2-3, with 11 nucleotides matching TRBD2. From germline, CDR1 is SGHTA and CDR2 FQGTGA. J lost 5 bases, V lost 4 bases, and 8 bases had no gene match. This CDR3 contains 16 residues. The CDR3 nucleotides are TGTGCCAGCAGCTCAGGGGCTAGCGGGGGGAAAGATACGCAGTATTTT. Protein product: CASSSGASGGKDTQYF.

This clone appeared once. The chain uses TRBV5-1 and TRBJ1-6; no clear D gene. The CDR3 consists of 13 residues. Germline lookup yields CDR1 SGHRS and CDR2 YFSETQ. Deletions cut 7 bases from V and 7 bases from J, with 12 bases between. CDR3 loop: CASAAGGNSPLHF. CDR3 sequence (DNA): TGCGCCAGCGCCGCGGGAGGGAATTCACCCCTCCACTTT.

The V and J genes are TRBV4-1 and TRBJ2-7; a possible D gene is TRBD2 (5 bases). Germline V CDR1 and CDR2: MGHRA, YSYEKL. The CDR3 is made up of 15 amino acids. The V end was cut by 2 bases, the J end by 2 bases, with 13 bases between. The CDR3 DNA follows: TGCGCCAGCAGCCAACTTACGGGATCTACCTACGAGCAGTACTTC. Residues: CASSQLTGSTYEQYF.

The chain has TRBV2 and TRBJ2-2; D is perhaps TRBD1 (6 bases). This CDR3 spans 20 amino acids. Germline-derived CDR1 and CDR2 are SNHLY and FYNNEI. Trimming shortened V by 3 bases and J by 1 base, and 24 bases separated the two germline ends. The CDR3 spells CASSEGRRRGFFLNTGELFF. The CDR3 DNA is TGTGCCAGCAGTGAGGGACGTCGCAGGGGCTTTTTCCTGAACACCGGGGAGCTGTTTTTT. Complete variable domain (other parts from reference TRBV2 and TRBJ2-2): EPEVTQTPSHQVTQMGQEVILRCVPISNHLYFYWYRQILGQKVEFLVSFYNNEISEKSEIFDDQFSVERPDGSNFTLKIRSTKLEDSAMYFCASSEGRRRGFFLNTGELFFGEGSRLTVL.

This chain joins TRBV9 and TRBJ1-3; TRBD1 matches 8 bases. CDR1 is SGDLS and CDR2 is YYNGEE in the germline V gene. This CDR3 comprises 14 residues. The trim removed 3 bases at V and 4 bases at J, leaving 3 bases unmatched. In nucleotides, the CDR3 is TGTGCCAGCAGCGGGACAGGGTTCGGAAACACCATATATTTT. Its translation is CASSGTGFGNTIYF.

The chain employs TRBV10-3 and TRBJ2-3; D uncertain. This CDR3 is 14 amino acids long. V was clipped by 4 bases and J by 1 base, with 9 bases between them. CDR1 is ENHRY, CDR2 SYGVKD, per germline. The CDR3 coding sequence is TGTGCCATCAGTGGACCTCGGGGCACAGATACGCAGTATTTT. Amino acids: CAISGPRGTDTQYF.

V is TRBV9 and J is TRBJ1-6, with D possibly matching TRBD1 (5 bases). V dropped 0 bases and J dropped 8 bases, with 12 bases sitting between them. The CDR3 covers 15 residues. From germline, CDR1 is SGDLS and CDR2 YYNGEE. CDR3 in amino acids: CASSVGAAGDSPLHF. The DNA of the CDR3 is TGTGCCAGCAGCGTAGGGGCGGCGGGGGATTCACCCCTCCACTTT.

V usage is TRBV27 and J usage is TRBJ1-6; 8 bases are a match to TRBD1. Germline V gene sequence: CDR1 MNHEY, CDR2 SMNVEV (reference sequence). V lost 6 bases to trimming and J lost 2 bases; unmatched junction nucleotides: 6. This CDR3 region has 16 residues. CDR3 in DNA: TGTGCCAGCAGAATTCGACAGGGGACCTATAATTCACCCCTCCACTTT. Protein product: CASRIRQGTYNSPLHF.

The chain links TRBV30 to TRBJ2-2, with 8 bases fitting TRBD1. V lost 6 bases to trimming and J lost 6 bases; unmatched junction nucleotides: 9. Germline V CDR1 and CDR2: GTSNPN, SVGIG (reference sequence). This CDR3 contains 14 residues. The CDR3 DNA reads as TGTGCCTGCAACCAGGGGGCGCCCTCCGGGGAGCTGTTTTTT. Its translation: CACNQGAPSGELFF.

CDR3 sequence (DNA): TGTGCCTGGGGGACATCATATGGCTACACCTTC. Translation gives CAWGTSYGYTF. The V gene is TRBV30, the J gene TRBJ1-2; perhaps TRBD1 as D (6 bases). This CDR3 comprises 11 residues. V was clipped by 5 bases and J by 5 bases, with 9 bases between them. Germline lookup yields CDR1 GTSNPN and CDR2 SVGIG (reference sequence).

As DNA, the CDR3 is TGCAGCGTCCGGGGGGCAACTAGCACAGATACGCAGTATTTT. The encoded protein is CSVRGATSTDTQYF. The chain joins TRBV29-1 to TRBJ2-3; possibly TRBD2 for D (7 bases). The V gene's germline CDR1 is SQVTM and CDR2 ANQGSEA. The CDR3 contains 14 residues. V was clipped by 6 bases and J by 0 bases, with 13 bases between them.